What follows is one T cell receptor (beta chain) and its context. Assay: immunoSEQ multiplex PCR; the TCRdb copy retains only in-frame clones and omits some. In the table there are 200,000 to 250,000 clones, 50% to 75% of which are singletons. This sample stems from a study of shared clonotypes between healthy human individuals. Input material: memory CD4+ T cells sorted from blood. Sample subset: CD45RA-negative fraction. The sequence was collected from a man younger than 45 in good health.

The CDR3 region has the DNA TGTGCCAGCAGCCAAGGGACTAGCTCCTACAATGAGCAGTTCTTC. This codes for CASSQGTSSYNEQFF. The chain links TRBV4-2 to TRBJ2-1; 7 positions agree with TRBD2. V was clipped by 1 base and J by 0 bases; unmatched bases: 0. Germline V lookup: CDR1 LGHNA, CDR2 YNFKEQ. The CDR3 has 15 residues.